Listed below are T cell receptor beta chains from one sample, sequenced in a study of cytomegalovirus exposure and HLA in healthy donors. The table came from immunoSEQ multiplex PCR; TCRdb's copy has only in-frame clones and leaves some out. Among 90,000 to 140,000 clones listed, 78% were seen once. Specimen: PBMCs. Every receptor here comes from a man under 40 in good health and CMV-seronegative. CDR3s include the opening cysteine and the closing phenylalanine or tryptophan. Fields, in order: CDR3 protein, CDR3 length, J gene, V gene.

CSVDGGLNEKLFF 13 TRBJ1-4 TRBV29-1
CASSEAFGSYNEQFF 15 TRBJ2-1 TRBV10-1
CSARENTEAFF 11 TRBJ1-1 TRBV20-1
CSVGDRLDTGELFF 14 TRBJ2-2 TRBV29-1
CASSTRQGGGEKLFF 15 TRBJ1-4 TRBV19
CASSPKLGQMGIDEQYF 17 TRBJ2-7 TRBV11-2
CASSEGLLSYNEQFF 15 TRBJ2-1 TRBV10-1
CASRYGNSETQYF 13 TRBJ2-5 TRBV19
CAISEASSGRSYF 13 TRBJ2-7 TRBV10-3
CASSFSTNQETQYF 14 TRBJ2-5 TRBV5-1
CASSSGQVQETQYF 14 TRBJ2-5 TRBV19
CASSLGTGGANVLTF 15 TRBJ2-6 TRBV13
CASSFRPQGEQFF 13 TRBJ2-1 TRBV5-5
CASSAGTGGGTEAFF 15 TRBJ1-1 TRBV6-4
CASSFVGGGRNTEAFF 16 TRBJ1-1 TRBV27
CASSLSGGSSYEQYF 15 TRBJ2-7 TRBV4-3
CASSFQGAADTQYF 14 TRBJ2-3 TRBV19
CASSLETGWGGGRGQPQHF 19 TRBJ1-5 TRBV7-9
CASSPTGGKKHTGELFF 17 TRBJ2-2 TRBV4-1
CASRPAPVTSGELFF 15 TRBJ2-2 TRBV28
CASSLTGTEPYEQYF 15 TRBJ2-7 TRBV7-2
CASSFRGASSYEQYF 15 TRBJ2-7 TRBV7-2
CASRSHDSFGANVLTF 16 TRBJ2-6 TRBV11-2
CASRPGSETQYF 12 TRBJ2-5 TRBV6-1
CASSEGRDRGWYEQYF 16 TRBJ2-7 TRBV6-1
CASSLAGGQFGEQYF 15 TRBJ2-7 TRBV7-9
CASSWTTSGGGYEQYF 16 TRBJ2-7 TRBV5-4
CASSLYGQVSGNTIYF 16 TRBJ1-3 TRBV28